Here is one T cell receptor (beta chain) with its context. Its target is not known. This specimen belongs to a study of cytomegalovirus exposure and HLA in healthy donors. Study-wide points: Presence/absence analyses assumed roughly uniform sequencing depth across donors, which may not hold. The study had only CMV serostatus as immune exposure information. In vitro experiments confirmed that three CMV-associated chains were specific for CMV antigens.

Researchers ran the PCR with 60 Vbeta and 13 Jbeta primers. This table comes from immunoSEQ multiplex PCR, and its TCRdb copy is limited to in-frame clones, with some not included. Altogether roughly 160,000 clones are present, roughly three quarters being singletons, with the ten largest covering 9.5% to 10%. This sequence originates from a man aged 18-30 years in good health and CMV-seropositive. Sample: PBMCs.

CDR3 in amino acids: CASRIAGAGIYEQYF. The CDR3 nucleotides are TGCGCCAGCAGGATAGCGGGAGCAGGGATCTACGAGCAGTACTTC. The chain couples TRBV5-1 to TRBJ2-7, with 9 nucleotides matching TRBD2. CDR3 length: 15 residues. The germline CDR1 and CDR2 sequences are SGHRS and YFSETQ. J was trimmed by 3 bases and V by 5 bases; bases with no gene match: 9.